Below are 2 T cell receptor beta chains sequenced from a single sample in a study of shared clonotypes between healthy human individuals. As defined, naive CD8 cells were CD45RO-negative and positively selected for CCR7, with terminally differentiated effector memory CD45RA+ cells excluded. TCRdb keeps only in-frame clones here, not all; method: immunoSEQ multiplex PCR. This sample has 1.5 million to 2.5 million clones; approximately 94% occur once, and the top ten carry 0.95% to 1.5%. The sequenced sample consisted of naive CD8+ T cells sorted from blood. The receptor source for this set is a man aged 18-30 years in good health.

The chain combines TRBV11-3 with TRBJ1-1; TRBD1 might be the D (5 bases). V was clipped by 5 bases and J by 2 bases, with 12 bases between them. Germline CDR1 SGHNT, CDR2 YENEEA. This CDR3 is 14 amino acids long. The CDR3 nucleotides are TGTGCCAGCAGCCCCGGGGGAGCCAACACTGAAGCTTTCTTT. Translated, it gives CASSPGGANTEAFF.

As for this clone: Other DNA sequences in the sample encode the same CDR3. This chain joins TRBV9 and TRBJ1-1; TRBD1 agrees at 7 bases. CDR3 length: 14 residues. Germline V lookup: CDR1 SGDLS, CDR2 YYNGEE. The V segment lost 3 bases and the J segment 4 bases; nucleotides outside the gene matches: 6. The CDR3 bases are TGTGCCAGCAGCGCACCAGGGGGGGCCACTGAAGCTTTCTTT. This gives the protein CASSAPGGATEAFF. Based on the CDR3 plus reference TRBV9 and TRBJ1-1, the full variable domain is DSGVTQTPKHLITATGQRVTLRCSPRSGDLSVYWYQQSLDQGLQFLIQYYNGEERAKGNILERFSAQQFPDLHSELNLSSLELGDSALYFCASSAPGGATEAFFGQGTRLTVV.